Listed below are T cell receptor beta chains from one sample, sequenced in a study of T cell responses to AZD1222 COVID-19 vaccine. Measured with immunoSEQ multiplex PCR; TCRdb has only the in-frame clones, and not every one. In the table there are about 56,000 clones, roughly 88% of which are singletons. The specimen comprised peripheral blood, sampled on day 0 of AZD1222 vaccination. The receptor set was obtained from an adult in good health. The conserved cysteine and the conserved F or W are not part of the CDR3 here. The D gene is left open where the match is weak. Clone size is not always given. Where it is, it says once, few, many or a class for expanded clones.

>TRBD2|TRBJ2-7|few|TRBV15
ATSRTSGAYEQY
>.|TRBJ1-5|.|TRBV6-1
ASSSRQTHQPQH
>.|TRBJ1-2|.|TRBV13
ASSTRTRPRYGYT
>TRBD1|TRBJ1-6|.|TRBV5-1
ASSFYRDRASPLH
>.|TRBJ1-1|.|TRBV4-2
ASSQDVERTEAF
>TRBD1|TRBJ1-2|few|TRBV5-1
ASSSRQGTYGYT
>.|TRBJ1-5|.|TRBV19
ASSTTGFNQPQH
>.|TRBJ2-5|.|TRBV19
ASSTSGPGKGVETQY
>.|TRBJ2-7|.|TRBV19
ASSIVSGVSYEQY
>.|TRBJ2-2|.|TRBV5-1
ASSLNTGELF
>TRBD1|TRBJ1-4|.|TRBV27
ASSEEGASLGKLF
>TRBD1|TRBJ1-1|few|TRBV27
ATGTGGTEAF